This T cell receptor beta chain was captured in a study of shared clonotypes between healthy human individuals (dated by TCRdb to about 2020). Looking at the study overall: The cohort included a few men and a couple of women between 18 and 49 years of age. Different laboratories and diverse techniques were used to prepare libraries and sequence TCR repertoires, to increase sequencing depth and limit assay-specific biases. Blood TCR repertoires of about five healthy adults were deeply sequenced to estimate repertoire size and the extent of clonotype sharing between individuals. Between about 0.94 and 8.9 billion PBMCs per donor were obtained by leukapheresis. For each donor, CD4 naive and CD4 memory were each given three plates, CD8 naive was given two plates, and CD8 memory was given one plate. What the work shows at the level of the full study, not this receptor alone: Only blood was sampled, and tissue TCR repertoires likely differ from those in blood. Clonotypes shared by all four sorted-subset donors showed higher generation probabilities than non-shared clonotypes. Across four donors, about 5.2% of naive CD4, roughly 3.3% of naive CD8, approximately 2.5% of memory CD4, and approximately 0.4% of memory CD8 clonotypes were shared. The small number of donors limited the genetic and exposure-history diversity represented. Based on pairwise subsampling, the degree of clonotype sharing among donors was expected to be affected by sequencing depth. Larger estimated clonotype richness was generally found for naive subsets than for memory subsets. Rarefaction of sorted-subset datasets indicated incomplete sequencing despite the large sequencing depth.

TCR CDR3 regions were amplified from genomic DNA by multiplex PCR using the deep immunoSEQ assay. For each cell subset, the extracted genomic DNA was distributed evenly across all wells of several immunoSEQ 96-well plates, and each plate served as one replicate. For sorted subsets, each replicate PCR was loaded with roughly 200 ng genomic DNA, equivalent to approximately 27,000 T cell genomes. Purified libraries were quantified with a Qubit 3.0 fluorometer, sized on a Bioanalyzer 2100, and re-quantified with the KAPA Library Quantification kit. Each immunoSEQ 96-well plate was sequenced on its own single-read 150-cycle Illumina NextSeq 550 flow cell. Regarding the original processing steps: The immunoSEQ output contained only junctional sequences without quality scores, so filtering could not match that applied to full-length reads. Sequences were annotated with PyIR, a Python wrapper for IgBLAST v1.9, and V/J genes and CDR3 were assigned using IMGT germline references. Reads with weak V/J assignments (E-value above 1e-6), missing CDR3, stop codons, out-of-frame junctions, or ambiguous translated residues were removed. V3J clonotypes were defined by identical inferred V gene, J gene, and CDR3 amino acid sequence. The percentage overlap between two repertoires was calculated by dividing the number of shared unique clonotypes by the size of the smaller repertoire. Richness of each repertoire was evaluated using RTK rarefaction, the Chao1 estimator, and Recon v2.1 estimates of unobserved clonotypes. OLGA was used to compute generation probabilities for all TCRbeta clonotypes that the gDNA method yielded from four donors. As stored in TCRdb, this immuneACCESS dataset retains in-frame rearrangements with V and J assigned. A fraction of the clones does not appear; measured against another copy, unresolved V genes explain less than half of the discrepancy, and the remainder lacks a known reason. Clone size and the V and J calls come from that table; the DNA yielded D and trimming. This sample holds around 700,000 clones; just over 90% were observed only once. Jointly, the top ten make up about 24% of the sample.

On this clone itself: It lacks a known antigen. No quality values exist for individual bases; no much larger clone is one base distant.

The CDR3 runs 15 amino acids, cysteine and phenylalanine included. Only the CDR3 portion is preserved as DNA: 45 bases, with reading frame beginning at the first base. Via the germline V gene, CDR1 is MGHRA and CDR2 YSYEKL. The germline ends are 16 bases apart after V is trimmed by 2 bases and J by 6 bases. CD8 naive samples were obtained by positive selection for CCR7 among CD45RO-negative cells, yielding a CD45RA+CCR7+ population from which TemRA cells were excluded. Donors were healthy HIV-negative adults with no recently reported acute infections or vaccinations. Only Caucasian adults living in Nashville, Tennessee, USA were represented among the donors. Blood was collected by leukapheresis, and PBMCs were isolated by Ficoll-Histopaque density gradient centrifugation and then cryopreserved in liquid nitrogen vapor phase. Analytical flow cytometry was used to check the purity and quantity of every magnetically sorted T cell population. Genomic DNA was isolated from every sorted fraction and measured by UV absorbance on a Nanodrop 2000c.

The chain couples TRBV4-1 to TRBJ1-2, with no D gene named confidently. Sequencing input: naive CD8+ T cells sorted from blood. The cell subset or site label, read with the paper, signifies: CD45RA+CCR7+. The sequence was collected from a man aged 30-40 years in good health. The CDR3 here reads CASSQISGRLNGYTF. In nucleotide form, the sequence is TGCGCCAGCAGCCAAATCTCCGGACGTTTAAATGGCTACACCTTC.